One TCR beta chain is described in this entry. The data originate from a study of control samples from healthy donors and cancer patients. Assay used: immunoSEQ multiplex PCR; TCRdb lists only in-frame clones, some missing. The data hold 95,000 to 130,000 clones, with 85% to 95% observed a single time. Germline lookup yields CDR1 SGHRS and CDR2 YFSETQ. CDR3 length: 14 amino acids. Trimming took 0 bases from V and 4 from J, leaving 10 bases between them. This chain joins TRBV5-1 and TRBJ1-1; D is undetermined. The origin of this receptor is a man aged 30 to 45 in good health. Sequences were obtained from blood. CDR3 nucleotides: TGCGCCAGCAGCTTGGGAACCCCCGGCACTGAAGCTTTCTTT. This encodes CASSLGTPGTEAFF.